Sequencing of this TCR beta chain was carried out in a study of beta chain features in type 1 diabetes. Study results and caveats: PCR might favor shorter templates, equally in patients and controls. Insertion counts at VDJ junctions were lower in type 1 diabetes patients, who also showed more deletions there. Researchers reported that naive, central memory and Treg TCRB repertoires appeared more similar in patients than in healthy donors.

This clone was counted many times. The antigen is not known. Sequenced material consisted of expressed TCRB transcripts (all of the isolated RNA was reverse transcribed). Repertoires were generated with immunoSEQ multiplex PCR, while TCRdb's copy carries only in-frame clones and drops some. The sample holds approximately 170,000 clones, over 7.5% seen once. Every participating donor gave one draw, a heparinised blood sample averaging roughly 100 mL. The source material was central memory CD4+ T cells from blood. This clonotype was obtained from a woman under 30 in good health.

CDR3 coding DNA: TGCAGCGTTAGGACTAGCGGGCAAGAGACCCAGTACTTC. It translates to CSVRTSGQETQYF. This chain uses TRBV29-1 with TRBJ2-5, with TRBD2 matching over 11 bases. The CDR3 covers 13 residues. Germline CDR1 reads SQVTM; CDR2 reads ANQGSEA. The trim removed 5 bases at V and 2 bases at J, leaving 1 base unmatched.